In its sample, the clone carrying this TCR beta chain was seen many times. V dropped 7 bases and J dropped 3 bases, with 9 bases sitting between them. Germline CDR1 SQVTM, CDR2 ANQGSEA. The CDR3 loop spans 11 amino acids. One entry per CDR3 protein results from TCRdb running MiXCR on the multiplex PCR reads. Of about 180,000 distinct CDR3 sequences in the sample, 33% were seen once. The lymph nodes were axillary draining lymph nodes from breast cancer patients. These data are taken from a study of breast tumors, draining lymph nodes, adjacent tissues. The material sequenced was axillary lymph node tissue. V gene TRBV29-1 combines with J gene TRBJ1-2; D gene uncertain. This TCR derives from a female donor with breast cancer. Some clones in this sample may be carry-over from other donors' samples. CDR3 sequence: CSATQDYGYTF. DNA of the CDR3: TGCAGCGCTACACAAGACTATGGCTACACCTTC.